A selection of T cell receptor beta chains follows, all from one sample in a study of T cell repertoires in cytomegalovirus infection. TCRdb reanalysed the reads using MiXCR and keeps one entry per CDR3 protein. The sample has about 830,000 distinct CDR3 sequences, 32% seen once. Their cognate antigens are unknown. The input for sequencing was cultured CD8+ T cells from PBMCs, taken from culture after CMV antigen stimulation. The receptor set was obtained from a human donor in good health (CMV status not recorded). Some clones in this sample may be carry-over from other donors' samples. The CDR3 runs from the conserved cysteine through the conserved F or W. Rows give clone size only sometimes, using once, few, many, or a class for an expanded clone.

CASSARGGNTIYF TRBV5-1 . TRBJ1-3
CASSPLVAQYF TRBV7-6 many TRBJ2-3
CASSGTGTGLDEQFF TRBV7-2 . TRBJ2-1
CASSLGQFPYEQYF TRBV12-3/TRBV12-4 . TRBJ2-7
CASSLDPSAPDTQYF TRBV7-6 . TRBJ2-3
CASSLAADSYNEQFF TRBV7-2 . TRBJ2-1
CSARDMASGVYEQYF TRBV20-1 few TRBJ2-7
CASSITGGHTDTQYF TRBV3-1 . TRBJ2-3
CASSYRDRVVETQYF TRBV6-5 . TRBJ2-5
CASSWTVTSTDTQYF TRBV12-3/TRBV12-4 . TRBJ2-3
CATPGTGAFF TRBV24-1 . TRBJ1-1
CASSDPGQGNTGELFF TRBV2 few TRBJ2-2
CASSPRQNAKNIQYF TRBV7-6 . TRBJ2-4
CSVEAPRYEQFF TRBV29-1 . TRBJ2-1
CASRGRGTEAFF TRBV6-1 few TRBJ1-1
CASSQVGKRNEQFF TRBV4-1 few TRBJ2-1
CASRLRGVSLADTQYF TRBV28 . TRBJ2-3
CASSVKAYEQYF TRBV7-4 . TRBJ2-7
CASSLTSGGPGETQYF TRBV7-9 . TRBJ2-5
CSAYIDSGSHNYGYTF TRBV20-1 . TRBJ1-2
CASSPGVFAEAFF TRBV10-1 . TRBJ1-1
CASRGFRDRDDMGYGYTF TRBV12-3/TRBV12-4 . TRBJ1-2
CASSPGGGGLADNEQFF TRBV7-9 . TRBJ2-1
CASSLEGGPEQFF TRBV11-3 few TRBJ2-1
CANSAWTDMNTEAFF TRBV7-9 . TRBJ1-1
CASSLGDREVNTEAFF TRBV28 once TRBJ1-1
CASSTNQGRGSPLHF TRBV7-2 many TRBJ1-6
CASSQDRGRKTGYTF TRBV4-3 . TRBJ1-2
CASSLWGTGVRNQPQHF TRBV5-4 . TRBJ1-5